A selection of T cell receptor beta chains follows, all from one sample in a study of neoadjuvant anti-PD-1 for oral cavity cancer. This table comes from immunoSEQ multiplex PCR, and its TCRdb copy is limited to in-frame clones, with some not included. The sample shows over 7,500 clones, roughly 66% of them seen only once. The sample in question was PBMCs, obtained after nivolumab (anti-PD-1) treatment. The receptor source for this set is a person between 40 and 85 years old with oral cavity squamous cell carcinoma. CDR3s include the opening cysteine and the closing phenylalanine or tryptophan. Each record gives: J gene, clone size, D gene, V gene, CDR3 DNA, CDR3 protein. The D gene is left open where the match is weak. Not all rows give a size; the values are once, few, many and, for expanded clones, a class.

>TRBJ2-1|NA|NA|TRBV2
TGTGCCAGCAACGGGGTCGGCGACAATGAGCAGTTCTTC
CASNGVGDNEQFF
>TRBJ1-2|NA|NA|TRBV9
TGTGCCAGCAGCGTAGATATCACAGGAGGGGGCTACACCTTC
CASSVDITGGGYTF
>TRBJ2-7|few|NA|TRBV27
TGTGCCAGCAGTTCCACATGGCCCCCCGAGCAGTACTTC
CASSSTWPPEQYF
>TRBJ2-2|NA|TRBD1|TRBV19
TGTGCCAGCATACGACAGGGAAACACCGGGGAGCTGTTTTTT
CASIRQGNTGELFF
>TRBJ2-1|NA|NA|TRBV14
TGTGCCAGCAGCGGCTCTGCGGGGTTGGAGTTCTTC
CASSGSAGLEFF
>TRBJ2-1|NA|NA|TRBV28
TGTGCCAGCAGTTTTACCCGCGGCCCAGGGGAGCAGTTCTTC
CASSFTRGPGEQFF
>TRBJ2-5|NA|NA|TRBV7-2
TGTGCCAGCAGCTTACACCGCACAGGGAGAGAGACCCAGTACTTC
CASSLHRTGRETQYF
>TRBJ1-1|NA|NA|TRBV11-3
TGTGCCAGCAGCCCGGACAACTCTAGGAACACTGAAGCTTTCTTT
CASSPDNSRNTEAFF
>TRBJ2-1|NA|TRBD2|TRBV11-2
TGTGCCAGCAGCCAAGGACTAGGTGGAGGGGAGCAGTTCTTC
CASSQGLGGGEQFF
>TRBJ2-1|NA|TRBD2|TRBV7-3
TGTGCCAGCAGCGTACTAGCGAGAGAGGGCGGTGAGCAGTTCTTC
CASSVLAREGGEQFF
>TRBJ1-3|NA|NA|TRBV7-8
TGTGCCAGCAGCTCCCGGCGGTATGATGGAAACACCATATATTTT
CASSSRRYDGNTIYF
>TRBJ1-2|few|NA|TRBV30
TGTGCCTGGAGTGTTGCGATGGGGCACTATGGCTACACCTTC
CAWSVAMGHYGYTF
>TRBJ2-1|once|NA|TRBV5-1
TGCGCCAGCAGCTCCCCCCCTGGAGGGGCCAATGAGCAGTTCTTC
CASSSPPGGANEQFF
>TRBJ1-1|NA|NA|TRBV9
TGTGCCAGCAGCGTATGGGGGGAGGGTACTGAAGCTTTCTTT
CASSVWGEGTEAFF
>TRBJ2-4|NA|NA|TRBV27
TGTGCCAGCAGTCCGACAGGCCTAGAGTCCAAAAACATTCAGTACTTC
CASSPTGLESKNIQYF
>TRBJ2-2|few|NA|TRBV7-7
TGTGCCAGCAGCTTGGAAATGGGGGAGCTGTTTTTT
CASSLEMGELFF
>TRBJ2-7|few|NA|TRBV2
TGTGCCAGCAGATTCGATCCGCGCGACGAGCAGTACTTC
CASRFDPRDEQYF
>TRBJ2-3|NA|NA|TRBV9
TGTGCCAGCAGCGTAATGCCCACAGATACGCAGTATTTT
CASSVMPTDTQYF
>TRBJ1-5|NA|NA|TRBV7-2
TGTGCCAGCAGCCGATCGGACTTTCAGCCCCAGCATTTT
CASSRSDFQPQHF
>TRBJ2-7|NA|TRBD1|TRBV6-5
TGTGCCAGCAGTTATAACAGGGGGCGGTGGGAGCAGTACTTC
CASSYNRGRWEQYF
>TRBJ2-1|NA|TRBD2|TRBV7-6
TGTGCCAGCAGCCAAACTAGCGGGAGGAGGAATGAGCAGTTCTTC
CASSQTSGRRNEQFF
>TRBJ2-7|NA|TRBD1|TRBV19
TGTGCCAGTAGTATGACCAGGGGGATCGTCGAGCAGTACTTC
CASSMTRGIVEQYF
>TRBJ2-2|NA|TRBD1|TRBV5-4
TGTGCCAGCAGCAAGGGACAGGGACGCACCGGGGAGCTGTTTTTT
CASSKGQGRTGELFF
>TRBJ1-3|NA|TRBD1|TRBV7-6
TGTGCCAGCAGCTTTCAGACAGGGGGCGTCTCTGGAAACACCATATATTTT
CASSFQTGGVSGNTIYF
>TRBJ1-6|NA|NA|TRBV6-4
TGTGCCAGCAGTGCTTCCCCAGGGAATTCACCCCTCCACTTT
CASSASPGNSPLHF
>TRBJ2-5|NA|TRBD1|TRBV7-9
TGTGCCAGCTCTTCAGACAGGGCGGAGACCCAGTACTTC
CASSSDRAETQYF
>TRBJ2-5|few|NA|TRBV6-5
TGTGCCAGCAGTTACCCGGGGGCGGGGGAGACCCAGTACTTC
CASSYPGAGETQYF
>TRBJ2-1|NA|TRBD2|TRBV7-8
TGTGCCAGCAGCTTAATTAGCGGGGGGGCGTATGAGCAGTTCTTC
CASSLISGGAYEQFF
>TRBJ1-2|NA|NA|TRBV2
TGTGCCAGCAGACAGGACAGTCCCTATGGCTACACCTTC
CASRQDSPYGYTF
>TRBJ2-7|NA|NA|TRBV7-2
TGTGCCAGCGCTGACCTCTACGAGCAGTACTTC
CASADLYEQYF
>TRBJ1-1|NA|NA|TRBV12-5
TGTGCTAGTGGTTTGGGCAGGAACACTGAAGCTTTCTTT
CASGLGRNTEAFF
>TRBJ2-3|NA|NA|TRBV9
TGTGCCAGCAGCTCAACTGTAGATACGCAGTATTTT
CASSSTVDTQYF